The 8 T cell receptor beta chains below come from one sample, sequenced in a study of cytomegalovirus exposure and HLA in healthy donors. The PCR had 60 Vbeta and 13 Jbeta primers. Using immunoSEQ multiplex PCR, the repertoire was profiled, and TCRdb retains in-frame clones only, with some absent. The sample has about 120,000 clones, 77% seen once. Sample: PBMCs. The receptors were gathered from a man between 18 and 35 years old in good health and CMV-seropositive.

The chain combines TRBV5-8 with TRBJ1-2, with 9 bases that match TRBD1. Looked up from germline, CDR1 is SGHTS and CDR2 is YDEGEE. The CDR3 is made up of 15 amino acids. The V segment lost 0 bases and the J segment 3 bases; nucleotides outside the gene matches: 3. The CDR3 reads CASSLAWTGDYGYTF. CDR3 DNA sequence: TGTGCCAGCAGCTTGGCCTGGACAGGGGACTATGGCTACACCTTC.

This rearrangement joins TRBV11-1 to TRBJ2-7, with 7 bases identical to TRBD2. CDR1 and CDR2 (germline): SGHAT, FQDESV (reference sequence). The V and J ends lost 5 bases and 2 bases, in that order; junction bases with no gene match: 9. This CDR3 is built from 15 residues. CDR3 protein: CASSAAGEWPYEQYF. In nucleotides, the CDR3 is TGTGCCAGCAGCGCGGCGGGAGAGTGGCCCTACGAGCAGTACTTC.

CDR3 in DNA: TGTGCCAGCAGCTTAGCGGTCGCTAGCGAGCAGTACTTC. This gives the protein CASSLAVASEQYF. The chain recombines TRBV7-6 with TRBJ2-7; D unclear. The V end was cut by 0 bases, the J end by 6 bases, with 9 bases between. Germline CDR1 reads SGHVS; CDR2 reads FNYEAQ. The CDR3 is made up of 13 amino acids.

The rearrangement links TRBV5-6 to TRBJ1-3; tentatively, D is TRBD1 (5 bases). The CDR3 covers 16 residues. Germline V gene lookup returns CDR1 SGHDT and CDR2 YYEEEE. V was pared by 2 bases and J by 8 bases, with 20 bases between. For the CDR3, the DNA is TGTGCCAGCAGCTTTTCCGTGGCAGGGATAAAGGACACCATATATTTT. Protein product: CASSFSVAGIKDTIYF.

The chain employs TRBV4-1 and TRBJ1-3; 7 bases match TRBD1. The junction had 6 bases not matched to a gene; V was cut back by 1 base and J by 0 bases. This CDR3 region has 17 residues. The germline V gene encodes CDR1 MGHRA and CDR2 YSYEKL. The CDR3 here is CASSQVPGGSSGNTIYF. CDR3 DNA sequence: TGCGCCAGCAGCCAAGTCCCAGGGGGTAGCTCTGGAAACACCATATATTTT.

This chain joins TRBV11-2 and TRBJ2-5; 7 nucleotides line up with TRBD2. Trimming at V came to 0 bases and at J to 1 base, leaving 5 bases not matched to a gene. CDR1 is SGHAT, CDR2 FQNNGV, per germline. The CDR3 consists of 16 residues. The CDR3 DNA sequence: TGTGCCAGCAGCTTAGAAAGCGGGGCCGGCCAAGAGACCCAGTACTTC. Protein sequence: CASSLESGAGQETQYF.

Regarding this clone: The sample contains more than one DNA sequence encoding this CDR3. The rearrangement joins TRBV28 to TRBJ1-4; no clear D. V was cut by 2 bases and J by 5 bases, with 6 bases left in between. CDR1 and CDR2 from the germline V gene are MDHEN and SYDVKM. The CDR3 runs to 13 residues. DNA for the CDR3: TGTGCCAGCAGTTTAGCAGGAAATGAAAAACTGTTTTTT. Its translation: CASSLAGNEKLFF.

The chain joins TRBV18 to TRBJ1-1, with unresolved D. Germline CDR1 and CDR2: KGHSH and LQKENI. Trimming took off 6 bases at V and 3 bases at J, with 11 bases between the two ends. This CDR3 has 13 amino acids. CDR3 bases: TGTGCCAGCTCGCGAAACAGTGACACTGAAGCTTTCTTT. It yields the protein CASSRNSDTEAFF.